These 17 T cell receptor beta chains share one sample of origin, sequenced in a study of blood T cell repertoires in COVID-19. Repertoires were generated with immunoSEQ multiplex PCR, while TCRdb's copy carries only in-frame clones and drops some. The table shows 60,000 to 70,000 clones, with more than 65% occurring only once. The sequencing input was peripheral blood. These receptors were obtained from an older woman with acute or convalescent COVID-19.

The chain has TRBV2 and TRBJ1-1; D ambiguous. Germline CDR1 SNHLY, CDR2 FYNNEI. This CDR3 has 14 amino acids. Trimming left V 2 bases short and J 7 bases short, with 14 bases between. The CDR3 is CASSESRNYIEAFF. As DNA, the CDR3 is TGTGCCAGCAGTGAATCGCGCAATTATATTGAAGCTTTCTTT.

The J gene is TRBJ1-1, the V gene TRBV16; 8 bases are a match to TRBD1. The CDR3 has 13 amino acids. Germline CDR1 KGHSY, CDR2 FQNENV. The J segment lost 4 bases and the V segment lost 4 bases, leaving 2 bases of the junction unmatched. CDR3 sequence: CASSRDRTTEAFF. The CDR3 nucleotides read TGTGCCAGCAGCCGGGACAGGACCACTGAAGCTTTCTTT.

This chain links TRBV5-1 with TRBJ1-2, with 7 bases fitting TRBD1. J lost 8 bases, V lost 4 bases, and 8 bases had no gene match. CDR3 size: 13 residues. Germline V gene data show CDR1 as SGHRS and CDR2 as YFSETQ. The CDR3 DNA follows: TGCGCCAGCAGCCCGACCAGGGGGGAGGGCTACACCTTC. It is translated as CASSPTRGEGYTF.

V gene TRBV30 combines with J gene TRBJ1-6; D perhaps matches TRBD1 (6 bases). Germline CDR1 is GTSNPN and CDR2 is SVGIG (reference sequence). The CDR3 sequence is 13 residues long. The V and J ends lost 4 bases and 10 bases respectively, with 14 bases between them. The DNA of the CDR3 is TGTGCCTGGACCACAGGGCCCCTATCACCCCTCCACTTT. It codes for CAWTTGPLSPLHF.

The chain couples TRBV19 to TRBJ1-3; D remains unclear. V lost 3 bases and J 0 bases, leaving 9 bases between the germline ends. Germline V gene data show CDR1 as LNHDA and CDR2 as SQIVND (reference sequence). There are 15 residues in the CDR3. As DNA, the CDR3 is TGTGCCAGTAGTATTGTCCTTCGCTCTGGAAACACCATATATTTT. This translates into CASSIVLRSGNTIYF.

CDR3 nucleotides: TGCGCCAGCAGCCGAAAGACTAGCTCAGGGACCGGGGAGCTGTTTTTT. It is translated as CASSRKTSSGTGELFF. The rearrangement joins TRBV5-1 to TRBJ2-2, with 7 positions matching TRBD2. Germline V gives CDR1 SGHRS, CDR2 YFSETQ. With V trimmed by 4 bases and J by 5 bases, 11 bases remained unmatched. The CDR3 covers 16 residues.

The chain uses TRBV9 and TRBJ2-1; 9 bases line up with TRBD2. The junction had 15 bases not matched to a gene; V was cut back by 4 bases and J by 4 bases. CDR1 SGDLS and CDR2 YYNGEE come from the germline V gene. The CDR3 consists of 18 residues. The CDR3 DNA follows: TGTGCCAGCAGCTTTAGGGGAGGCGGGACTAGCAGATACAATGAGCAGTTCTTC. Translated, it gives CASSFRGGGTSRYNEQFF.

The V call is TRBV19, the J call TRBJ1-6, with D perhaps matching TRBD1 (6 bases). The germline V gene encodes CDR1 LNHDA and CDR2 SQIVND (reference sequence). V lost 7 bases and J lost 9, with 16 bases in between. The length of the CDR3 is 14 residues. The CDR3 reads CASTPQGPTSPLHF. In nucleotides, the CDR3 is TGTGCCAGTACCCCTCAGGGGCCGACTTCACCCCTCCACTTT.

The chain links TRBV27 to TRBJ1-4; TRBD1 agrees at 8 bases. The J segment lost 7 bases and the V segment lost 2 bases, leaving 3 bases of the junction unmatched. The CDR3 is 14 residues long. Germline V gene sequence: CDR1 MNHEY, CDR2 SMNVEV (reference sequence). The CDR3 here is CASSLQGAGEKLFF. CDR3 in DNA: TGTGCCAGCAGTTTACAGGGGGCGGGTGAAAAACTGTTTTTT.

This clone appeared a few times. This chain links TRBV3-1 (or the pseudogene TRBV3-2) with TRBJ1-3; the D is unclear. Trimming removed 2 bases from V and 4 bases from J, with 21 bases in between. The V gene's germline CDR1 is LGHDT and CDR2 YNNKEL (reference sequence). The CDR3 has 18 residues. CDR3 sequence (DNA): TGTGCCAGCAGCCAATGGAGGTCTGGCCGAGGGTCAGGAAACACCATATATTTT. It codes for CASSQWRSGRGSGNTIYF.

This clone was observed once. J is TRBJ2-7 and V is TRBV2; 7 bases fit TRBD1. The CDR3 spans 12 residues. The V gene end was trimmed by 8 bases and the J gene end by 6 bases; junction bases not matched to a gene: 7. Germline V gives CDR1 SNHLY, CDR2 FYNNEI. As DNA, the CDR3 is TGTGCCAGCCTTGACAGGGTGGGCGAGCAGTACTTC. Translated, it gives CASLDRVGEQYF.

This clone rates as medium-sized. The chain links TRBV28 to TRBJ1-2; no clear D. The CDR3 consists of 14 residues. Germline V gene sequence: CDR1 MDHEN, CDR2 SYDVKM. V was pared by 5 bases and J by 7 bases, with 17 bases between. The CDR3 nucleotides read TGTGCCAGCAGTGACCGCGGGTTAGTGAGTGGCTACACCTTC. Protein product: CASSDRGLVSGYTF.

The chain is built from TRBV4-1 and TRBJ1-2, with a weak D call TRBD1 (6 bases). Between the trimmed V and J ends, which lost 1 base and 4 bases, there was a span of 16 bases. Germline CDR1 and CDR2: MGHRA and YSYEKL. The CDR3 has 16 amino acids. For the CDR3, the DNA is TGCGCCAGCAGCCAAGGTCCCAGGACAGAGTCCTATGGCTACACCTTC. Its protein is CASSQGPRTESYGYTF.

The rearrangement joins TRBV7-3 to TRBJ1-1, with 9 bases aligning to TRBD1. This CDR3 is built from 15 residues. V trimming: 6 bases; J trimming: 5 bases; junction bases outside the gene matches: 10. Per germline, CDR1 SGHTA and CDR2 FQGTGA. CDR3: CASRPGTGPRTEAFF. The CDR3 DNA sequence: TGTGCCAGCAGACCTGGGACAGGGCCTAGGACTGAAGCTTTCTTT.

The chain has TRBV5-5 and TRBJ1-3; D not resolved. The CDR3 has 14 residues. Per germline, CDR1 SGHKS and CDR2 YYEKEE (reference sequence). V lost 1 base, J lost 0 bases, and 5 bases lay in between. The CDR3 sequence: CASSLPDSGNTIYF. The CDR3 bases are TGTGCCAGCAGCTTGCCAGACTCTGGAAACACCATATATTTT.

The chain carries TRBV5-6 and TRBJ1-3; D unresolved. CDR1 is SGHDT, CDR2 YYEEEE, per germline. Trimming removed 5 bases from V and 4 bases from J, with 19 bases in between. The CDR3 extends over 16 amino acids. The CDR3 DNA sequence: TGTGCCAGCAGTCTTCGGGGTCCCGGGAGAGGAAACACCATATATTTT. As protein: CASSLRGPGRGNTIYF.

J is TRBJ2-1 and V is TRBV5-4; 8 bases map to TRBD2. V shed 2 bases, J shed 0 bases, and the junction held 1 base outside the gene matches. The CDR3 has 15 residues. The germline V gene has CDR1 SGHNT and CDR2 YYREEE (reference sequence). The CDR3 DNA reads TGTGCCAGCAGCTTCCGGGGGGGCTCCTACAATGAGCAGTTCTTC. It codes for CASSFRGGSYNEQFF.